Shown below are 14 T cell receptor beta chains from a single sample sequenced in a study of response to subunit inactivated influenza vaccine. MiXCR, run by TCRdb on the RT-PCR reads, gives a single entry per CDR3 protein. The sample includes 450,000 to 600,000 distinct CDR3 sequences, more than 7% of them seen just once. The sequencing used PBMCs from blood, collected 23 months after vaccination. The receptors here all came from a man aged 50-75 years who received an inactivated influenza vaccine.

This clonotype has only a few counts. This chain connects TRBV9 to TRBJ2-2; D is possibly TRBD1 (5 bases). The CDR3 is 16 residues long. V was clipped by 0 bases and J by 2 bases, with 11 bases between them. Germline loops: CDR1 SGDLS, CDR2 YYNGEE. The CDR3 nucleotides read TGTGCCAGCAGCGTAGGGGGCGGAAGAAACACCGGGGAGCTGTTTTTT. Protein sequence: CASSVGGGRNTGELFF.

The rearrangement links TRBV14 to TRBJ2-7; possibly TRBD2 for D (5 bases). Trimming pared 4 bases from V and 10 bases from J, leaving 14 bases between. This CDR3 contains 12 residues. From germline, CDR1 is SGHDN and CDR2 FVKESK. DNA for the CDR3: TGTGCCAGCAGCCCCCATGGACTGTATCAGTACTTC. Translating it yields CASSPHGLYQYF.

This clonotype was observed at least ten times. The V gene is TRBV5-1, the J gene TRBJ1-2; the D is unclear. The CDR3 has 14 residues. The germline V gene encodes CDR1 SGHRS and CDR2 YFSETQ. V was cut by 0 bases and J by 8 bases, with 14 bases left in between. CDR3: CASSLVRATAGYTF. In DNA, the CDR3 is TGCGCCAGCAGCTTGGTTCGGGCGACGGCGGGCTACACCTTC. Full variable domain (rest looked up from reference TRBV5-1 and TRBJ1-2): KAGVTQTPRYLIKTRGQQVTLSCSPISGHRSVSWYQQTPGQGLQFLFEYFSETQRNKGNFPGRFSGRQFSNSRSEMNVSTLELGDSALYLCASSLVRATAGYTFGSGTRLTVV.

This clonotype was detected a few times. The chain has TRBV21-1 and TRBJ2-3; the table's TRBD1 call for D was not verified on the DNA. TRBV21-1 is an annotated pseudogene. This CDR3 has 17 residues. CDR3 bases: TGTGCCAGCAGCAAAGGAACAGGGGCTCGGTCGACAGATACGCAGTATTTT. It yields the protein CASSKGTGARSTDTQYF.

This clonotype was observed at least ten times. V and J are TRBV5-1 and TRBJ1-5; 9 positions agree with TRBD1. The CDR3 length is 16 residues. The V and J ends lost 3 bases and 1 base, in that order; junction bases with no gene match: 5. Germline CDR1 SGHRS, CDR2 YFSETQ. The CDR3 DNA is TGCGCCAGCAGCTCCCGGACAGGGGACAGCAATCAGCCCCAGCATTTT. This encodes CASSSRTGDSNQPQHF.

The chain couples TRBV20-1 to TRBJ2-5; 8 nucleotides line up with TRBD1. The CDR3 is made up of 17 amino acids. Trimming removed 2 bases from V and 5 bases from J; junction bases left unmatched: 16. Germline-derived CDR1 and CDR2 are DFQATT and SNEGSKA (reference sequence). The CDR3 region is CSARRLQGANLLETQYF. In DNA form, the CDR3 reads TGCAGTGCTAGACGATTGCAGGGGGCTAATCTGTTGGAGACCCAGTACTTC.

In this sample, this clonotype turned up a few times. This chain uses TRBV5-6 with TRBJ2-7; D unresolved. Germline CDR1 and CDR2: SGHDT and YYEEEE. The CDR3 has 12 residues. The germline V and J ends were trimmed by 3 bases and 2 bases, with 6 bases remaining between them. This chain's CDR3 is CASSSITYEQYF. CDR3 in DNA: TGTGCCAGCAGCTCGATTACCTACGAGCAGTACTTC.

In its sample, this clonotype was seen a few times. CDR3 residues: CASSYSGRTLPNEQFF. As DNA, the CDR3 is TGTGCCAGCAGTTACTCCGGGCGGACCCTACCCAATGAGCAGTTCTTC. The V call is TRBV6-5, the J call TRBJ2-1, with unresolved D. The V end lost 0 bases, the J end lost 6 bases, and 15 bases lay between the germline ends. This CDR3 spans 16 amino acids. Germline CDR1 MNHEY, CDR2 SVGAGI.

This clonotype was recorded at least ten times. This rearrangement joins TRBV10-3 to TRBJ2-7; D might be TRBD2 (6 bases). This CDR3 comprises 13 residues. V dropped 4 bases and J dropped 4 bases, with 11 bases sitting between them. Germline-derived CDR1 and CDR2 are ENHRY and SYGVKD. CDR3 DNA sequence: TGTGCCATCAGTGGCGGGACGAAGTACGAGCAGTACTTC. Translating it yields CAISGGTKYEQYF.

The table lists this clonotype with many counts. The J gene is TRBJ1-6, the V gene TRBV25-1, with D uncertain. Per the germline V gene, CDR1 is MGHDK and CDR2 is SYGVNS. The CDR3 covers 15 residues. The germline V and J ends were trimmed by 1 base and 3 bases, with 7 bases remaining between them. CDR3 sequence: CASSESGLYNSPLHF. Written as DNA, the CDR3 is TGTGCCAGCAGTGAATCAGGACTCTATAATTCACCCCTCCACTTT.

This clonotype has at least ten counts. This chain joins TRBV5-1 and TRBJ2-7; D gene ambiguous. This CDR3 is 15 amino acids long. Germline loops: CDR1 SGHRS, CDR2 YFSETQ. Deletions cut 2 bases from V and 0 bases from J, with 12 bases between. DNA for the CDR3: TGCGCCAGCAGCTTCATGGCGCAGAGCTCCTACGAGCAGTACTTC. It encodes CASSFMAQSSYEQYF.

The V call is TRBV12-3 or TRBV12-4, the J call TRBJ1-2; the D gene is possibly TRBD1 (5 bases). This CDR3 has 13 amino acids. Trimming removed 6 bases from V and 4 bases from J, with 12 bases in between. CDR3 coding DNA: TGTGCCAGCAGCCCTGACAGCTTCTATGGCTACACCTTC. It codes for CASSPDSFYGYTF.

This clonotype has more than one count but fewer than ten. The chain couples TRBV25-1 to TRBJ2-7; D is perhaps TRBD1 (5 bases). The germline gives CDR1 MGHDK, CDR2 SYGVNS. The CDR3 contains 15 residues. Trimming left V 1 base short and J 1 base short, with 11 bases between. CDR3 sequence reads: CASSESGSYSYEQYF. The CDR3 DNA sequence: TGTGCCAGCAGTGAATCAGGGTCATATTCCTACGAGCAGTACTTC.

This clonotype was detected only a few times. The CDR3 here is CSARVAGASLAKNIQYF. The CDR3 DNA follows: TGCAGTGCTAGAGTAGCGGGAGCCTCTTTAGCCAAAAACATTCAGTACTTC. The chain uses TRBV20-1 and TRBJ2-4; 9 bases are shared with TRBD2. The CDR3 is 17 amino acids. Trimming took 1 base from V and 0 from J; bases not matched to a gene: 7. CDR1 DFQATT and CDR2 SNEGSKA come from the germline V gene (reference sequence).